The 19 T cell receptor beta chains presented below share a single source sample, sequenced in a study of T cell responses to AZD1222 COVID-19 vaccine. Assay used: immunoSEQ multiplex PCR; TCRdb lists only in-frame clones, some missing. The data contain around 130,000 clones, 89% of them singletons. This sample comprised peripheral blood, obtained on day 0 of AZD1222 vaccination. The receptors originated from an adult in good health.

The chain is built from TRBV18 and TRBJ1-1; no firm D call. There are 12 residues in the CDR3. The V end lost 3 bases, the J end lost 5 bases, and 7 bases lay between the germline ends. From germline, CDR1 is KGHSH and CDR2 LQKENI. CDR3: CASSPVRTEAFF. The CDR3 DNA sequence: TGTGCCAGCTCACCGGTCAGAACTGAAGCTTTCTTT. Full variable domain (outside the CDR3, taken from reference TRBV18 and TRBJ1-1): NAGVMQNPRHLVRRRGQEARLRCSPMKGHSHVYWYRQLPEEGLKFMVYLQKENIIDESGMPKERFSAEFPKEGPSILRIQQVVRGDSAAYFCASSPVRTEAFFGQGTRLTVV.

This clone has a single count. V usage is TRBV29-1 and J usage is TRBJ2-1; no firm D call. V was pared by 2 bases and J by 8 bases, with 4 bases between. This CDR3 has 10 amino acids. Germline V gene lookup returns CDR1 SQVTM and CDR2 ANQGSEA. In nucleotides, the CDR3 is TGCAGCGTTGAAAGGGATGAGCAGTTCTTC. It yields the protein CSVERDEQFF.

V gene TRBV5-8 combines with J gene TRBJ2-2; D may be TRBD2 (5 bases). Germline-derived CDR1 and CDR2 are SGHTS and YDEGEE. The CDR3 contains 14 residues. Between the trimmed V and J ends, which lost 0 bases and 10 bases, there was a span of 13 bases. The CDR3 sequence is CASSLAFWEKELFF. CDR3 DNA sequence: TGTGCCAGCAGCTTGGCGTTTTGGGAGAAGGAGCTGTTTTTT.

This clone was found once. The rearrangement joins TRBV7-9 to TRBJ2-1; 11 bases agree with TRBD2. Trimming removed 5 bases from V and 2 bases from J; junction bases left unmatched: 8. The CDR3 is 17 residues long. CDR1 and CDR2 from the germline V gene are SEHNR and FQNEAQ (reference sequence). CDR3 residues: CASSRPLSGRAYNEQFF. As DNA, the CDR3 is TGTGCCAGCAGCCGCCCCCTTAGCGGGAGGGCCTACAATGAGCAGTTCTTC. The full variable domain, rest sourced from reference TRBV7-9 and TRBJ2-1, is DTGVSQNPRHKITKRGQNVTFRCDPISEHNRLYWYRQTLGQGPEFLTYFQNEAQLEKSRLLSDRFSAERPKGSFSTLEIQRTEQGDSAMYLCASSRPLSGRAYNEQFFGPGTRLTVL.

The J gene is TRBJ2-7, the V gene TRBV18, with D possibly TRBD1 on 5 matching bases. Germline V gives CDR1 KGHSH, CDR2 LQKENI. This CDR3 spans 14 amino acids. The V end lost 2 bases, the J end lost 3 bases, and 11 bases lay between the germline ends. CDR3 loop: CASSPSRDSYEQYF. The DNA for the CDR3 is TGTGCCAGCTCACCATCCCGTGACAGCTACGAGCAGTACTTC.

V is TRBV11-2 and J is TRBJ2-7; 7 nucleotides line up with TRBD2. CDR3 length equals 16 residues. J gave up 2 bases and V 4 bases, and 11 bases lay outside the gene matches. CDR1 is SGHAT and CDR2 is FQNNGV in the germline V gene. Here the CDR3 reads CASSSTRLALTYEQYF. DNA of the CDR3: TGTGCCAGCAGCTCGACCCGACTAGCACTAACCTACGAGCAGTACTTC.

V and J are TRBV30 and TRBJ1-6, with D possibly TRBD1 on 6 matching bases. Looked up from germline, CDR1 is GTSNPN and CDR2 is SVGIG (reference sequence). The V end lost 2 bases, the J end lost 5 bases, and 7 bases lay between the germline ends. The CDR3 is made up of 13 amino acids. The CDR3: CAWSRGDNSPLHF. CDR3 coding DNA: TGTGCCTGGAGTAGGGGGGATAATTCACCCCTCCACTTT.

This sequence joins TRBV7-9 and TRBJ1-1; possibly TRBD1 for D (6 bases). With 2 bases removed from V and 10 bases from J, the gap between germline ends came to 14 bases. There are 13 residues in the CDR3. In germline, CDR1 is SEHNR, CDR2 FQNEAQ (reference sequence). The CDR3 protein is CASSLNLQGRAFF. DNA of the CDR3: TGTGCCAGCAGCTTAAACCTACAGGGAAGAGCTTTCTTT.

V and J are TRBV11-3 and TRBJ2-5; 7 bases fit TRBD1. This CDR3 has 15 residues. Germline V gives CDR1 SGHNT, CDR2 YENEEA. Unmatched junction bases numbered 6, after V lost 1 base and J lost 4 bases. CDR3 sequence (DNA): TGTGCCAGCAGCTTAGGGCGAACAGGGGTAGAGACCCAGTACTTC. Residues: CASSLGRTGVETQYF.

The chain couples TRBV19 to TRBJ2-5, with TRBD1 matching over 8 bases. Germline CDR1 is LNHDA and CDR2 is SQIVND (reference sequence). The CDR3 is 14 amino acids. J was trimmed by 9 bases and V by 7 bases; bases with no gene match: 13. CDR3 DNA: TGTGCCAGTACTCAGGGGGCTGCCAAGAGACCCCAGTACTTC. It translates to CASTQGAAKRPQYF.

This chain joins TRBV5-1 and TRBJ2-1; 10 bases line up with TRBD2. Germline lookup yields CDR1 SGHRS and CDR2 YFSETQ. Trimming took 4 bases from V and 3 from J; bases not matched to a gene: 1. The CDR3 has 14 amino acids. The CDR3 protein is CASSRTSGYNEQFF. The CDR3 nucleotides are TGCGCCAGCAGCCGGACTAGCGGCTACAATGAGCAGTTCTTC.

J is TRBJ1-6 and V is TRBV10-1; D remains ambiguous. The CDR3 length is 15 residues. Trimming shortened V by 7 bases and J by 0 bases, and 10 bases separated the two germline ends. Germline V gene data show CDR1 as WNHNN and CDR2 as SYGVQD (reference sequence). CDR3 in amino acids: CASTKIVSYNSPLHF. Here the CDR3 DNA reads TGCGCCAGCACTAAAATCGTCTCCTATAATTCACCCCTCCACTTT.

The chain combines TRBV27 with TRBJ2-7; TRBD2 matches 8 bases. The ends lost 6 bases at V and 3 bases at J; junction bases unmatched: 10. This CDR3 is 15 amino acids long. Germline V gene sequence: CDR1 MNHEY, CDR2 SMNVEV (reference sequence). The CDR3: CASRPGTSSHYEQYF. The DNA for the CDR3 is TGTGCCAGCAGACCCGGGACTAGTAGTCACTACGAGCAGTACTTC.

DNA of the CDR3: TGTGCCAGCAGCGGGTGGGGGAGCAATCAGCCCCAGCATTTT. This gives the protein CASSGWGSNQPQHF. This rearrangement joins TRBV2 to TRBJ1-5; weak D call: TRBD1 (5 bases). V dropped 6 bases and J dropped 1 base, with 10 bases sitting between them. Germline-derived CDR1 and CDR2 are SNHLY and FYNNEI. The CDR3 contains 14 residues.

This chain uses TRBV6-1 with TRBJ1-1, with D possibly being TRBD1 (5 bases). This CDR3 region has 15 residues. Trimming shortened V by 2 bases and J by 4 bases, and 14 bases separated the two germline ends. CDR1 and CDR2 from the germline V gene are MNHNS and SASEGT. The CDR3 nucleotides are TGTGCCAGCAGTGAACAAGGGGTTCTTAGCACTGAAGCTTTCTTT. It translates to CASSEQGVLSTEAFF.

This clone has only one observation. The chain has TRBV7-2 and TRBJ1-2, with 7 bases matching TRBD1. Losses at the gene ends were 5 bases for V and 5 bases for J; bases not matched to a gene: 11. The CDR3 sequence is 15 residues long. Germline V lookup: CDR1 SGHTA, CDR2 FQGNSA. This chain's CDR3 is CASSQFTGTAYGYTF. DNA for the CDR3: TGTGCCAGCAGCCAGTTTACCGGGACAGCTTATGGCTACACCTTC.

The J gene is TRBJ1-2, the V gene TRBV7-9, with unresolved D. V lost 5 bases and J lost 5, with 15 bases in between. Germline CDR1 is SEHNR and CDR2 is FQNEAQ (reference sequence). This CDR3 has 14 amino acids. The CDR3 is CASSPAVGGYGYTF. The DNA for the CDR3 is TGTGCCAGCAGCCCCGCCGTAGGTGGTTATGGCTACACCTTC.

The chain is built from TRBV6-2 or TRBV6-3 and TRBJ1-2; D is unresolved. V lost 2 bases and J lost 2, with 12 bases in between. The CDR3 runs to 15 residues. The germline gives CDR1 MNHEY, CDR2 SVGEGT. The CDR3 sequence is CASSYPSRANYGYTF. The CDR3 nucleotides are TGTGCCAGCAGTTACCCGAGTCGGGCCAACTATGGCTACACCTTC.

CDR3 DNA sequence: TGTGCCAGCAGTGAGACCGGGACTAGCGGGACCCATGAGCAGTTCTTC. It encodes CASSETGTSGTHEQFF. This chain connects TRBV6-4 to TRBJ2-1; the match to TRBD2 covers 13 bases. The germline gives CDR1 MRHNA, CDR2 SNTAGT. V lost 3 bases, J lost 8 bases, and 7 bases stayed unmatched. CDR3 length: 16 residues.